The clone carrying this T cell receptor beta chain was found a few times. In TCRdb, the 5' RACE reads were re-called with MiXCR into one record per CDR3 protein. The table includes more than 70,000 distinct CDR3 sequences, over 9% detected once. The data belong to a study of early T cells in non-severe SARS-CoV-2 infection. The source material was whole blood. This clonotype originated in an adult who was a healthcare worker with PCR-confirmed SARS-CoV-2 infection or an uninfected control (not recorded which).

The CDR3 protein is CASSWTGDTNQPQHF. The CDR3 region has the DNA TGTGCCAGCAGCTGGACCGGGGATACCAATCAGCCCCAGCATTTT. The rearrangement links TRBV5-5 to TRBJ1-5; no reliable D call. This CDR3 spans 15 amino acids. CDR1 SGHKS and CDR2 YYEKEE come from the germline V gene (reference sequence). V was trimmed by 3 bases and J by 3 bases, leaving 13 bases between them.